The clone carrying this T cell receptor beta chain appeared a few times. This entry is derived from a study of molecular identifiers for immune sequencing clone quantification. The use of previously described methods and listed TCR primers produced the bulk TCR libraries. A single record per CDR3 protein comes from TCRdb applying MiXCR to the PCR reads. The repertoire holds thousands of distinct CDR3 sequences, with 33% as singletons. Trimming pared 0 bases from V and 6 bases from J, leaving 9 bases between. The CDR3 consists of 13 residues. The sequenced sample consisted of naive CD8+ T cells from blood, with Jurkat cell RNA spiked in. The subset here: FACS-sorted CD8+CD4-CCR7+CD45RA+ naive T cells. The chain combines TRBV12-3 or TRBV12-4 with TRBJ2-7; D is uncertain. The sequence derives from a human donor in good health. Some libraries in this study had Jurkat cell RNA spiked in. In DNA, the CDR3 is TGTGCCAGCAGTTTAGCTGGGTCGGGCGAGCAGTACTTC. Translating it yields CASSLAGSGEQYF.